This TCR beta chain was captured in a study of technical replicates of blood from a handful of donors. This CDR3 is built from 16 residues. Germline values: CDR1 KGHSH, CDR2 LQKENI. With 0 bases clipped from V and 5 bases from J, the junction kept 7 bases outside the gene matches. The repertoire was sequenced with immunoSEQ multiplex PCR; TCRdb's copy has only in-frame clones and lacks some. The sample includes 15,000 or so clones, about nine tenths of them seen just once. Source material: PBMCs. The chain couples TRBV18 to TRBJ2-1; 7 bases are shared with TRBD2. This TCR was sampled from a human donor in good health. The CDR3 protein is CASSPPGTNNNNEQFF. The DNA of the CDR3 is TGTGCCAGCTCACCACCAGGGACTAATAACAACAATGAGCAGTTCTTC.